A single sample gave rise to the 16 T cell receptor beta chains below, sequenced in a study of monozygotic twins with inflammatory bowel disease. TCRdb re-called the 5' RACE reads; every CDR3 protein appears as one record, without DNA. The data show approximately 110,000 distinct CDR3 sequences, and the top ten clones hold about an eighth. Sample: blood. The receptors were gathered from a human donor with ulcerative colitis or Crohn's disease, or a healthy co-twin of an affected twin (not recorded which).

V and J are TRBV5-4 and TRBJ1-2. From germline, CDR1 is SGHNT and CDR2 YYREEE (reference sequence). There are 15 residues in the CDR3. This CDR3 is CASSLEYASNYGYTF.

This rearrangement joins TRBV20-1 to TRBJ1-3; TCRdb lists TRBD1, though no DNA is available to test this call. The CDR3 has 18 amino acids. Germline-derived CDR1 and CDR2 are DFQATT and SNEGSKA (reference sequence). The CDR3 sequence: CSARGRDSNFQSGNTIYF.

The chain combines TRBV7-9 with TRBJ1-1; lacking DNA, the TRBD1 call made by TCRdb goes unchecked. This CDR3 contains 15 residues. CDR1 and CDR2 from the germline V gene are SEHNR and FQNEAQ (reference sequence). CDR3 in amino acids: CASSRRGSGNTEAFF.

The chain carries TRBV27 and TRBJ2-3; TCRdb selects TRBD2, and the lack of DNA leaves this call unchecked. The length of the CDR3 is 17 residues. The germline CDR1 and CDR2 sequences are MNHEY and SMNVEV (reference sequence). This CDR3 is CASSLSSGLAGGDTQYF.

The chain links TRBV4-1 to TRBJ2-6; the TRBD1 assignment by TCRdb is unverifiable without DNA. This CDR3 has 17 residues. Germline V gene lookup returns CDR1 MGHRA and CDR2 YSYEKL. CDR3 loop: CASSQGQRSSGANVLTF.

CDR3 sequence: CASSLGHTDTQYF. The V gene is TRBV5-1, the J gene TRBJ2-3. The CDR3 extends over 13 amino acids. Germline-derived CDR1 and CDR2 are SGHRS and YFSETQ. Using reference TRBV5-1 and TRBJ2-3 for the parts outside the CDR3, the full variable domain is KAGVTQTPRYLIKTRGQQVTLSCSPISGHRSVSWYQQTPGQGLQFLFEYFSETQRNKGNFPGRFSGRQFSNSRSEMNVSTLELGDSALYLCASSLGHTDTQYFGPGTRLTVL.

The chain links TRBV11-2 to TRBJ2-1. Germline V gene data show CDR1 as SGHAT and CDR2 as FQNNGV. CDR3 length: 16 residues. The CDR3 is CASSALEKTSYNEQFF. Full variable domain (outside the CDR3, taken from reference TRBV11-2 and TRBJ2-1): EAGVAQSPRYKIIEKRQSVAFWCNPISGHATLYWYQQILGQGPKLLIQFQNNGVVDDSQLPKDRFSAERLKGVDSTLKIQPAKLEDSAVYLCASSALEKTSYNEQFFGPGTRLTVL.

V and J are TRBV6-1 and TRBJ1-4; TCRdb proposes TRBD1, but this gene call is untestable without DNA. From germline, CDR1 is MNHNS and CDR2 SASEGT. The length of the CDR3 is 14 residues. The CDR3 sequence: CASSGVGGEEKLFF.

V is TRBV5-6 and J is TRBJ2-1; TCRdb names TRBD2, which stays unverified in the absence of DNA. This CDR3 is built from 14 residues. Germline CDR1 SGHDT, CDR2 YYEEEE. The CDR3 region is CASSWVAGDNEQFF.

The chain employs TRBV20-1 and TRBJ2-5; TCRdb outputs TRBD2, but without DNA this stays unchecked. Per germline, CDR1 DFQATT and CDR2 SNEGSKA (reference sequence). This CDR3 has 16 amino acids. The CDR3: CSARDGLAGEEETQYF.

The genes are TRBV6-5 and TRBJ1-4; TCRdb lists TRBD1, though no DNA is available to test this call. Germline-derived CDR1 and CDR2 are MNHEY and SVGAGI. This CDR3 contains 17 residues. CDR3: CASSYPGTGSTNEKLFF.

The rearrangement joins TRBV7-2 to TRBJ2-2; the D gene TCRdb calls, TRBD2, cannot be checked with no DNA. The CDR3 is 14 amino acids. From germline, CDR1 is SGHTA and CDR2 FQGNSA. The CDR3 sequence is CASRLQAGAGELFF.

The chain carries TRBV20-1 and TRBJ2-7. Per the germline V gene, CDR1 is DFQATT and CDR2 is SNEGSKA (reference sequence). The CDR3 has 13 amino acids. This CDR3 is CSARDMGVHEQYF.

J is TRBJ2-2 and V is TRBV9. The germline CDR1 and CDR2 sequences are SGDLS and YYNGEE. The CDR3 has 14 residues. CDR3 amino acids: CTSSIDTNTGELFF.

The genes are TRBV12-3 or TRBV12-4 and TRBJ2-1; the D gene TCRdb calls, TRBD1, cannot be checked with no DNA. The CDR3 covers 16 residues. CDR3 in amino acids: CASSPNRGGLYNEQFF.

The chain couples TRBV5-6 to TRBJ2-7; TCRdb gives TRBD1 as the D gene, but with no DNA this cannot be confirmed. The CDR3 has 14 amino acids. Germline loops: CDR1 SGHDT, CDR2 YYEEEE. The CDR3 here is CASSGTGGSYEQYF.